The sequence of this T cell receptor beta chain was determined in a study of post-analysis software for immune sequencing data. On the study more broadly: Courses of disease covered relapsing-remitting, secondary progressive and progressive-relapsing multiple sclerosis.

Findings of the study overall: Normalized Chao1 diversity was significantly lower in multiple sclerosis patients than in controls. When patients were compared with controls, a handful of TRBV segments were more frequent, TRBV5-6, TRBV5-1 and TRBV20-1 among them.

V lost 5 bases to trimming and J lost 10 bases, with 12 bases between them. The CDR3 loop spans 12 amino acids. Germline V gene data show CDR1 as MNHEY and CDR2 as SVGAGI. In its sample, this clonotype was seen a few times. Its antigen remains unidentified. Prepared libraries of TCR beta cDNA carried unique molecular identifiers. Researchers reported some 500,000 cDNA molecules coming from roughly 0.93 to 9.6 million T cells. TCRdb reanalysed the PCR reads using MiXCR and keeps one entry per CDR3 protein. The table lists more than 350,000 distinct CDR3 sequences, less than 40% of them singletons, with approximately 7.1% in the top ten.

The sequence was obtained from a girl aged 2 to 9 with multiple sclerosis. The specimen was blood. V gene TRBV6-5 combines with J gene TRBJ2-1; perhaps TRBD1 as D (6 bases). CDR3 nucleotides: TGTGCCAGCAGTACACAGGGCCAGGAGCAGTTCTTC. Its protein product is CASSTQGQEQFF.